This TCR beta chain comes out of a study of beta chain features in type 1 diabetes. Overall study findings and caveats: Patients and controls would be equally affected if PCR favored shorter templates. Among all four CD4+ subsets, Type 1 diabetes patients had TCRB CDR3s that were moderately but significantly shorter.

A note on this clone: Its target is not known.

The authors reverse transcribed all of the isolated RNA, so sequencing captured expressed TCRB transcripts. Sequencing used immunoSEQ multiplex PCR; TCRdb keeps in-frame clones, though not all of them. The data contain over 600,000 clones, about an eighth of them singletons. The TCR originated in a man younger than 40 with type 1 diabetes. Source material: naive CD4+ T cells from blood.

The chain's CDR3 is CACGGTGATGELFF. The CDR3 bases are TGTGCCTGCGGAGGGACAGGGGCAACCGGGGAGCTGTTTTTT. The chain carries TRBV10-3 and TRBJ2-2; TRBD1 agrees at 10 bases. V lost 11 bases, J lost 5 bases, and 8 bases stayed unmatched. CDR1 is ENHRY, CDR2 SYGVKD, per germline. This CDR3 spans 14 amino acids.